The table lists the clone carrying this T cell receptor beta chain with a count of one. Clones were sequenced by immunoSEQ multiplex PCR, and TCRdb holds only the in-frame ones, with some missing. Here the sample spans 150,000 to 200,000 clones, around 80% being singletons. V shed 0 bases and J shed 1 base, with 13 bases lying between them. This CDR3 spans 16 amino acids. Germline CDR1 and CDR2: MNHEY and SVGAGI. The data are from a study of blood T cell repertoires in COVID-19. The sequence came from a man aged 55 to 69 with acute or convalescent COVID-19. Sequencing used peripheral blood. V gene TRBV6-5 combines with J gene TRBJ2-7, with D possibly matching TRBD2 (5 bases). The CDR3 sequence: CASSYSNRGSSYEQYF. The DNA of the CDR3 is TGTGCCAGCAGTTACTCTAATCGGGGATCGTCCTACGAGCAGTACTTC.